The next 3 T cell receptor beta chains were all read from a single sample in a study of T cell responses to AZD1222 COVID-19 vaccine. The repertoire was sequenced with immunoSEQ multiplex PCR; TCRdb's copy has only in-frame clones and lacks some. The table lists 100,000 to 150,000 clones, roughly 91% of them singletons. This specimen was peripheral blood, taken on day 0 of AZD1222 vaccination. The receptors were sampled from an adult in good health.

This chain joins TRBV2 and TRBJ1-4; the D gene is possibly TRBD1 (6 bases). Germline V gene sequence: CDR1 SNHLY, CDR2 FYNNEI. V lost 7 bases and J lost 4, with 10 bases in between. The CDR3 consists of 13 residues. The CDR3 DNA is TGTGCCAGCACTGGACAGCTTAATGAAAAACTGTTTTTT. This sequence encodes CASTGQLNEKLFF. Together with reference TRBV2 and TRBJ1-4, the CDR3 gives the full variable domain: EPEVTQTPSHQVTQMGQEVILRCVPISNHLYFYWYRQILGQKVEFLVSFYNNEISEKSEIFDDQFSVERPDGSNFTLKIRSTKLEDSAMYFCASTGQLNEKLFFGSGTQLSVL.

The rearrangement links TRBV6-5 to TRBJ2-5; TRBD2 is a possible D gene (6 bases). The length of the CDR3 is 12 residues. CDR1 and CDR2 (germline): MNHEY, SVGAGI. Between the trimmed V and J ends, which lost 5 bases and 6 bases, there was a span of 10 bases. CDR3 sequence reads: CASSPGGKTQYF. The CDR3 nucleotides are TGTGCCAGCAGTCCTGGGGGGAAGACCCAGTACTTC.

This rearrangement joins TRBV7-3 to TRBJ1-6; no clear D. This CDR3 is 14 amino acids long. Germline V gene data show CDR1 as SGHTA and CDR2 as FQGTGA. V lost 2 bases to trimming and J lost 9 bases, with 11 bases between them. The CDR3 nucleotides read TGTGCCAGCAGCTTACTGGCCCGAAGTTCACCCCTCCACTTT. It encodes CASSLLARSSPLHF.